This TCR beta chain derives from a study of shared clonotypes between healthy human individuals. In the naive CD8 group, cells lacked CD45RO and were positively selected for CCR7, so terminally differentiated effector memory CD45RA+ cells were left out. On this clone itself: Its antigen is not identified.

With V trimmed by 3 bases and J by 5 bases, 8 bases remained unmatched. Germline V gene data show CDR1 as SGHRS and CDR2 as YFSETQ. The CDR3 runs to 16 residues. Overall study results and limits: Specimens sampled were limited to blood, with tissue repertoires likely differing. Four donors had around 5% of their naive CD4 clonotypes in common. Generally, naive subsets (rather than memory subsets) showed larger estimated richness.

The run depth of the assay was deep. Libraries were prepared by immunoSEQ multiplex PCR; TCRdb keeps only in-frame clonotypes and omits some of them. The data contain 550,000 to 750,000 clones, 95% to 96% of them singletons. This TCR was recovered from a woman in her 30s in good health. The chain has TRBV5-1 and TRBJ2-2; 9 bases align to TRBD1. Sequencing input: naive CD8+ T cells sorted from blood. CDR3 nucleotide sequence: TGCGCCAGCAGCTCCGGGACAGGGATATTTACCGGGGAGCTGTTTTTT. Its protein is CASSSGTGIFTGELFF.